These T cell receptor beta chains were read from a single sample in a study of lung T cells in sarcoidosis with Löfgren's syndrome. One entry per CDR3 protein results from TCRdb running MiXCR on the reads. Of some 65,000 distinct CDR3 sequences in the sample, around 21% were seen once. Sequenced sample: CD4+ T cells from PBMCs. These receptor sequences come from a human donor with sarcoidosis (Löfgren's syndrome or another form), or a control subject (not recorded which). Both conserved end residues are part of each CDR3. D genes are given only for firm matches. The size field is filled for only some rows; it gives once, few, many or a size class.

.,TRBJ2-1,.,TRBV11-3,TGTGCCAGCACTACCGGACTGCCCCTCAATGAGCAGTTCTTC,CASTTGLPLNEQFF
TRBD1,TRBJ2-7,few,TRBV18,TGTGCCAGCAAACCAACAGGGACAGCCTACGAGCAGTACTTC,CASKPTGTAYEQYF
TRBD2,TRBJ2-1,few,TRBV12-3/TRBV12-4,TGTGCCAGCACCCTAGGACTAGCGAGAACCTACAATGAGCAGTTCTTC,CASTLGLARTYNEQFF
.,TRBJ2-1,few,TRBV20-1,TGCAGTGCGGGTGGGGACACCTCCTACAATGAGCAGTTCTTC,CSAGGDTSYNEQFF
TRBD2,TRBJ2-1,many,TRBV6-1,TGTGCCAGCAGTATGATTAGCGGGGGGCCTTACAATGAGCAGTTCTTC,CASSMISGGPYNEQFF
.,TRBJ1-2,many,TRBV28,TGTGCCAGCAGTTCGACCAGGTCTGGCTACACCTTC,CASSSTRSGYTF
TRBD2,TRBJ2-1,many,TRBV20-1,TGCAGTGCTAGAGAAGCGGGAGGGCTCTCCGAGCAGTTCTTC,CSAREAGGLSEQFF
.,TRBJ1-4,many,TRBV6-1,TGTGCCAGCAGTTATCGGAAGGGCGATGAAAAACTGTTTTTT,CASSYRKGDEKLFF
TRBD1,TRBJ1-3,many,TRBV20-1,TGCAGTGCTACCGGACAGGGGGCTTTAGGAAACACCATATATTTT,CSATGQGALGNTIYF
.,TRBJ1-5,.,TRBV19,TGTGCCAGTAGCCTGTCGGGGGCGAACCAGCCCCAGCATTTT,CASSLSGANQPQHF
.,TRBJ2-3,.,TRBV11-1,TGTGCCAGCAGCTCCATTTTGGCAGATACGCAGTATTTT,CASSSILADTQYF
.,TRBJ2-7,.,TRBV7-2,TGTGCCAGCACCCCGTCAACTTTAACCTACGAGCAGTACTTC,CASTPSTLTYEQYF
TRBD1,TRBJ2-3,many,TRBV18,TGTGCCAGCTCACCAATACCTGGGACAGGGGGTACAGATACGCAGTATTTT,CASSPIPGTGGTDTQYF
.,TRBJ2-3,many,TRBV6-2/TRBV6-3,TGTGCCAGGGAAGGAGCGAGGACCGAGCACACAGATACGCAGTATTTT,CAREGARTEHTDTQYF
.,TRBJ1-2,many,TRBV27,TGTGCCAGCAGATTGAAGGGATCCTATGGCTACACCTTC,CASRLKGSYGYTF
.,TRBJ2-2,.,TRBV20-1,TGCAGTGCTAGACCTAGACAACGTCCGAACACTGGGGAGCTGTTTTTT,CSARPRQRPNTGELFF
TRBD1,TRBJ2-3,many,TRBV27,TGTGCCAGCAGTTTAAAAGGACAGGGGTACACAGATACGCAGTATTTT,CASSLKGQGYTDTQYF
TRBD2,TRBJ2-1,.,TRBV4-2,TGTGCCAGCGGCCAAGATGGCGGGGGGGCCTGGAATGAGCAGTTCTTC,CASGQDGGGAWNEQFF
.,TRBJ2-7,few,TRBV18,TGTGCCAGCTCACCCAGCCAGACCTACGAGCAGTACTTC,CASSPSQTYEQYF
.,TRBJ2-2,.,TRBV20-1,TGCAGTGCTCGGGACGGGGAGGACACCGGGGAGCTGTTTTTT,CSARDGEDTGELFF
.,TRBJ2-1,many,TRBV11-3,TGTGCCAGCAGCTTATCCGGGGATAAGGGCGAGCAGTTCTTC,CASSLSGDKGEQFF
.,TRBJ2-7,many,TRBV20-1,TGCAGTGCTAGTGAGGGGGCCTACGAGCAGTACTTC,CSASEGAYEQYF
.,TRBJ1-2,.,TRBV6-1,TGTACCAGCAGCCCACCTGGACAGATTGGAGGCTACACCTTC,CTSSPPGQIGGYTF
TRBD1,TRBJ2-5,.,TRBV7-9,TGTGCCAGCAGCTTAGACAGGGGGCTAGAGACCCAGTACTTC,CASSLDRGLETQYF
TRBD2,TRBJ2-1,medium-sized,TRBV15,TGTGCCACCAGCAGCTCATCTCTAGCGGGAGCGTATAATGAGCAGTTCTTC,CATSSSSLAGAYNEQFF
.,TRBJ1-5,many,TRBV7-2,TGTGCCAGCAGCTTTGGTTCCGACAGATATAGCAATCAGCCCCAGCATTTT,CASSFGSDRYSNQPQHF
.,TRBJ1-6,.,TRBV3-1,TGTGCCAGCAGTCCCTGGGGTATTGACGGATCACCCCTCCACTTT,CASSPWGIDGSPLHF
TRBD1,TRBJ1-2,many,TRBV28,TGTGCCACCACCACCACAGGGGGTGACTATGGCTACACCTTC,CATTTTGGDYGYTF
TRBD1,TRBJ2-1,many,TRBV7-3,TGTGCCAGCGGCCCACAGGGGGTCAATGAGCAGTTCTTC,CASGPQGVNEQFF
.,TRBJ1-5,.,TRBV19,TGTGCCAGTAGTATGAACGGGCCCCCCCGGGGGCAGCCCCAGCATTTT,CASSMNGPPRGQPQHF
TRBD1,TRBJ1-2,few,TRBV5-8,TGTGCCAGCAGCCAGAATCGAGGACAGGGAACATATGGCTACACCTTC,CASSQNRGQGTYGYTF
.,TRBJ2-1,.,TRBV28,TGTGCCAGCAGTACGGGATGGCCCTACAATGAGCAGTTCTTC,CASSTGWPYNEQFF
.,TRBJ2-4,.,TRBV7-8,TGTGCCAGCAGCTCAACAGGGTCCTACTCAGGAAACATTCAGTACTTC,CASSSTGSYSGNIQYF
.,TRBJ2-5,few,TRBV29-1,TGCAGCGTTGAAGATGTACAGCCTCAGTACTTC,CSVEDVQPQYF
TRBD1,TRBJ2-1,many,TRBV6-1,TGTGCCAGCAGGTCCGACAGGGGGACCCTCAATGAGCAGTTCTTC,CASRSDRGTLNEQFF
.,TRBJ2-7,.,TRBV18,TGTGCCAGCTCACCAATGGGAGAGCAGTACTTC,CASSPMGEQYF
.,TRBJ2-2,many,TRBV6-1,TGTGCCAGCAGCCTCATGCCCGGACAGCTTAACACCGGGGAGCTGTTTTTT,CASSLMPGQLNTGELFF
TRBD1,TRBJ1-2,many,TRBV6-1,TGTGCCAGCAGGGTGACAGGGGGAGGCTACACCTTC,CASRVTGGGYTF
TRBD1,TRBJ1-1,many,TRBV19,TGTGCCAGTAGTTCCGGACAGGGGATCGCGAACACTGAAGCTTTCTTT,CASSSGQGIANTEAFF
.,TRBJ2-3,many,TRBV2,TGTGCCAGCAGTGGAGGGGCACCGAGTGTCGCAGATACGCAGTATTTT,CASSGGAPSVADTQYF
.,TRBJ1-2,many,TRBV6-4,TGTGCCAGCAGTCCGTACCCGATGGGGGGCTACACCTTC,CASSPYPMGGYTF
.,TRBJ2-2,many,TRBV4-2,TGTGCCAGCAGCCCCCTCGCGGGAAACACCGGGGAGCTGTTTTTT,CASSPLAGNTGELFF
TRBD1,TRBJ1-1,many,TRBV7-2,TGTGCCAGCAGCCAACAGGGGGCCTCTGAAGCTTTCTTT,CASSQQGASEAFF
TRBD2,TRBJ2-4,few,TRBV10-1,TGCGCCAGCAGGGGTAGCGGGAGGGCCGAAAACATTCAGTACTTC,CASRGSGRAENIQYF
TRBD2,TRBJ2-3,many,TRBV20-1,TGCAGTGCTAGTAAGAGACTAGCGGGAGTAAGGGATACGCAGTATTTT,CSASKRLAGVRDTQYF
.,TRBJ1-6,few,TRBV5-5,TGTGCCAGCAGCTTGGGTGACAGTCCGAATTCACCCCTCCACTTT,CASSLGDSPNSPLHF
TRBD1,TRBJ2-7,many,TRBV28,TGTGCCAGCAGTCCGGGACAGGGGGGTAACTACGAGCAGTACTTC,CASSPGQGGNYEQYF
TRBD1,TRBJ2-3,.,TRBV10-2,TGCGCCAGCAACAAGGGACAGTTCACAGATACGCAGTATTTT,CASNKGQFTDTQYF
TRBD1,TRBJ1-5,.,TRBV12-3/TRBV12-4,TGTGCCAGCAGACAGGGGATGTGGCAGCCCCAGCATTTT,CASRQGMWQPQHF
TRBD1,TRBJ1-5,many,TRBV20-1,TGCAGTGCTGGAGCGGTAGGACAGGGGGGAGGCGGCAATCAGCCCCAGCATTTT,CSAGAVGQGGGGNQPQHF
TRBD2,TRBJ2-1,many,TRBV20-1,TGCAGTGCTAGAGATTGGCTAGCGGGAGGGCCCCGCTATGAGCAGTTCTTC,CSARDWLAGGPRYEQFF
.,TRBJ1-1,few,TRBV7-9,TGTGCCAGCAGCTTAAACAGGGACCTCACTGAAGCTTTCTTT,CASSLNRDLTEAFF
TRBD2,TRBJ2-3,once,TRBV27,TGCGCCGGCAGTCCCACCAGCCGGACTAGCCCAAGAACAGATACGCAGTATTTT,CAGSPTSRTSPRTDTQYF
.,TRBJ1-4,many,TRBV15,TGTGCCACCAGCAGAGTAGGGGAAAAACTGTTTTTT,CATSRVGEKLFF
.,TRBJ2-1,.,TRBV12-3/TRBV12-4,TGTGCCAGCAGTACCGGGACCACCTACAATGAGCAGTTCTTC,CASSTGTTYNEQFF
.,TRBJ2-1,.,TRBV7-9,TGTGCCAGCACCCTACACTCCCAGGGCAATGAGCAGTTCTTC,CASTLHSQGNEQFF
TRBD1,TRBJ2-3,few,TRBV7-2,TGTGCCAGCAGGCCACAGGGGGCCGAGAGTGATACGCAGTATTTT,CASRPQGAESDTQYF
.,TRBJ1-5,many,TRBV6-1,TGTGCCAGCAGGCTACAGGGACTAGGGTCCAATCAGCCCCAGCATTTT,CASRLQGLGSNQPQHF
TRBD1,TRBJ2-3,many,TRBV20-1,TGCAGTGCTGCCGGGACAGGGATAGTCACAGATACGCAGTATTTT,CSAAGTGIVTDTQYF